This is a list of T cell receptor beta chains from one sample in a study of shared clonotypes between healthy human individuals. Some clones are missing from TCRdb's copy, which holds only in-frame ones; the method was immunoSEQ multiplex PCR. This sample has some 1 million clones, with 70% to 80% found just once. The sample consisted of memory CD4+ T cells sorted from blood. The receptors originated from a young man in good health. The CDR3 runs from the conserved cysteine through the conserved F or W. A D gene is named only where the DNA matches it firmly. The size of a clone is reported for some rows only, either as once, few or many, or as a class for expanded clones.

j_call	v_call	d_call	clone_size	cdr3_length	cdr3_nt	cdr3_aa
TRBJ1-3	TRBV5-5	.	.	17	TGTGCCAGCAGCAAAGGACACGGGCAAGGCTCTGGAAACACCATATATTTT	CASSKGHGQGSGNTIYF
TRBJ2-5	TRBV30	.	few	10	TGTGCCTGGAGCAGGGAGACCCAGTACTTC	CAWSRETQYF
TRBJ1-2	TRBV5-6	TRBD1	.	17	TGTGCCAGCAGTTTCTTGGACAGGGGGTCTTCTAACTATGGCTACACCTTC	CASSFLDRGSSNYGYTF
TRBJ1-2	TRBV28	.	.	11	TGTGCCAGCAGTTTGGGAATTAGCTACACCTTC	CASSLGISYTF
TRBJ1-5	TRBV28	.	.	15	TGTGCCAGCAGTTTCAGTAGTTATAGCAATCAGCCCCAGCATTTT	CASSFSSYSNQPQHF
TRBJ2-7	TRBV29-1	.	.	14	TGCAGCGCCACATCGGACGGCAACTCCTACGAGCAGTACTTC	CSATSDGNSYEQYF
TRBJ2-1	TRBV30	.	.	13	TGTGCCTGGACGGGATCGGCGGGTGGTGAGCAGTTCTTC	CAWTGSAGGEQFF
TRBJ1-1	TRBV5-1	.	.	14	TGCGCCAGCAGCCCGGGCCTCGGAGGCACTGAAGCTTTCTTT	CASSPGLGGTEAFF
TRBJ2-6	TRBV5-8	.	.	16	TGTGCCAGCAGCTTGGTTCTGGTGTCTGGGGCCAACGTCCTGACTTTC	CASSLVLVSGANVLTF
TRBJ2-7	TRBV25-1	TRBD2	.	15	TGTGCCAGCAGAGCGGGGGGGGCAGGGGAAAGGGAGCAGTACTTC	CASRAGGAGEREQYF
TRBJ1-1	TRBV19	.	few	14	TGTGCCACACGCGCATTGGGCGCTTTAGGGGTAGCTTTCTTT	CATRALGALGVAFF
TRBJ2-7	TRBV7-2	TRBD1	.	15	TGTGCCAGCACGAATAGGGGGACAGGGGGCAACGAGCAGTACTTC	CASTNRGTGGNEQYF
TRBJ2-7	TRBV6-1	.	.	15	TGTGCCAGCAGTCGAGTAAGCGGGTCCAGGAGGGAGCAGTACTTC	CASSRVSGSRREQYF
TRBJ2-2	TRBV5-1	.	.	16	TGCGCCAGCAGCTTGGCGCCCGGGGGGAACACCGGGGAGCTGTTTTTT	CASSLAPGGNTGELFF
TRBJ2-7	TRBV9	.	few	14	TGTGCCAGCTCTCAGACTGTTTCCTCCTACGAGCAGTACTTC	CASSQTVSSYEQYF
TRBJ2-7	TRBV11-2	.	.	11	TGTGCCAGCAGCCCCAACTACGAGCAGTACTTC	CASSPNYEQYF
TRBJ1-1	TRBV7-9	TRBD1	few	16	TGTGCCAGCAGCTTAAGGGCAGGGGGCGGCGGCACTGAAGCTTTCTTT	CASSLRAGGGGTEAFF
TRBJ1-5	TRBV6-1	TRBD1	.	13	TGTGCCAGCGCAGGGGGTAGCAATCAGCCCCAGCATTTT	CASAGGSNQPQHF
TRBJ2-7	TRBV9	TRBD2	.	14	TGTGCCAGCAGCGTAGGAGGGCAGGGAGGGGAGCAGTACTTC	CASSVGGQGGEQYF
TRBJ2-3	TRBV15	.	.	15	TGTGCCACCAGCAGACCCGGGGGGGGACAGGGTACGCAGTATTTT	CATSRPGGGQGTQYF
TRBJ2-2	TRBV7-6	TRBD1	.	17	TGTGCCAGCAAGCGGACAGGGGGCGTTTGGGACACCGGGGAGCTGTTTTTT	CASKRTGGVWDTGELFF
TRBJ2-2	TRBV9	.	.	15	TGTGCCAGCAGCGAGTTCACCCACCTAGCCGGGGAGCTGTTTTTT	CASSEFTHLAGELFF
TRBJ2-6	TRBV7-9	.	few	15	TGTGCCAGCAGTCCCGACAACTCTGGGGCCAACGTCCTGACTTTC	CASSPDNSGANVLTF